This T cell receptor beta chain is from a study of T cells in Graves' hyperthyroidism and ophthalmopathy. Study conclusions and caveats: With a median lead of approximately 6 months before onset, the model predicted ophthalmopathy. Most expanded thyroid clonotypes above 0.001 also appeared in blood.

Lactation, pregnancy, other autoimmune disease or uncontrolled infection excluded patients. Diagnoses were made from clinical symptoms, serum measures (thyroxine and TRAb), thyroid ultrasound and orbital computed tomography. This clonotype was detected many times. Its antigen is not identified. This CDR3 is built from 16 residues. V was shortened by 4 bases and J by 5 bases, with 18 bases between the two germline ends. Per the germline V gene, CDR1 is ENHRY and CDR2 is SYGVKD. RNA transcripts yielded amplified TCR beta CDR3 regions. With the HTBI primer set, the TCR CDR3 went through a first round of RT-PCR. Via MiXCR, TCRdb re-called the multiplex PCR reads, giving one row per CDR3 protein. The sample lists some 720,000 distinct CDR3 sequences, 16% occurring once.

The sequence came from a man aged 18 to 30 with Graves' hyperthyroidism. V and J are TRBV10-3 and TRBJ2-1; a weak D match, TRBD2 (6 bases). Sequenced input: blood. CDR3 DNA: TGTGCCATCAGTGGATCCCGGGGGAGAACCGACAATGAGCAGTTCTTC. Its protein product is CAISGSRGRTDNEQFF.